This TCR beta chain was identified during a study of blood T cell repertoires in COVID-19. Study summary: From the United States, Italy and Spain came samples of acute and convalescent COVID-19.

Repertoires were generated with immunoSEQ multiplex PCR, while TCRdb's copy carries only in-frame clones and drops some. The table lists 95,000 to 150,000 clones, 70% to 85% of them singletons. Trimming took 5 bases from V and 1 from J; bases not matched to a gene: 3. Germline values: CDR1 SNHLY, CDR2 FYNNEI. The CDR3 length is 15 residues. The chain combines TRBV2 with TRBJ1-1; 11 nucleotides agree with TRBD1. The sequencing sample was made of peripheral blood. The clonotype comes from a woman in her 70s with acute or convalescent COVID-19. The CDR3 protein is CASSSDRGQNTEAFF. The DNA of the CDR3 is TGTGCCAGCAGTTCGGACAGGGGGCAGAACACTGAAGCTTTCTTT.